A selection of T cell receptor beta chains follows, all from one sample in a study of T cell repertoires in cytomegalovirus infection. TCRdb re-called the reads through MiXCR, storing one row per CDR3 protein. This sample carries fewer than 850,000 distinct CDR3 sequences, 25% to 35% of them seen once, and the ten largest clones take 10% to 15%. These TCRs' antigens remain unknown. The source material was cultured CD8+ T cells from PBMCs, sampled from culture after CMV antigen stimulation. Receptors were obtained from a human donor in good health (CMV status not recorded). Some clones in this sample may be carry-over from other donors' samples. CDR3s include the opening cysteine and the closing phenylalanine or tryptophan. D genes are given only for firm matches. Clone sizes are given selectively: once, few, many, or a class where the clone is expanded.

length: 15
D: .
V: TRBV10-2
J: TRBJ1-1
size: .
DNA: TGCGCCAGCAGTGAATGGATGGGTATGAACACTGAAGCTTTCTTT
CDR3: CASSEWMGMNTEAFF

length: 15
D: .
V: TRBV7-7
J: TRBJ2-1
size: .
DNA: TGTGCTAGCAGCTTAGGAGGGGGAAGTGGCGATGAGCAGTTCTTC
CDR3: CASSLGGGSGDEQFF

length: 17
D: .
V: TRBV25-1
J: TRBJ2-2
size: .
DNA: TGTGCCAGCAGTGACACTTACGGGGGCACCGACACCGGGGAGCTGTTTTTT
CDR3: CASSDTYGGTDTGELFF

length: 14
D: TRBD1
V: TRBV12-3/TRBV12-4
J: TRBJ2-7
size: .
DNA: TGTGCCAGCAGCTACAGGGGACCCTCCTACGAGCAGTACTTC
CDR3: CASSYRGPSYEQYF

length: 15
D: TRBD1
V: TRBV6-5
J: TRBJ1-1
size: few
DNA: TGTGCCAGCAGTTACTCGATGGGACAGGGCACTGAAGCTTTCTTT
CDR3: CASSYSMGQGTEAFF

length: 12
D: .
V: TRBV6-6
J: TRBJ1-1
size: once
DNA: TGTGCCAGCAGTACCGGGTGGCCTGAAGCTTTCTTT
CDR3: CASSTGWPEAFF

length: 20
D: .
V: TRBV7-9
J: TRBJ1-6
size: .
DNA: TGTGCCAGCAGCTTAGTCCTGCAGGACCTGATGAGCGCCTATAATTCACCCCTCCACTTT
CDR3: CASSLVLQDLMSAYNSPLHF

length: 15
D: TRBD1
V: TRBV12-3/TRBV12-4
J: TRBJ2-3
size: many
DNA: TGTGCCAGCAGTTACGGACAGGGGTGGTCGGATACGCAGTATTTT
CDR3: CASSYGQGWSDTQYF

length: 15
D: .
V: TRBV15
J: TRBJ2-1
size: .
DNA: TGTGCCACCAGCAGAGAAAAGAGCTCCTACAATGAGCAGTTCTTC
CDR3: CATSREKSSYNEQFF

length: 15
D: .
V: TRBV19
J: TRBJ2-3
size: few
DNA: TGTGCGAGTAAGGTCCTAGGCGGGCCCACAGATACGCAGTATTTT
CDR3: CASKVLGGPTDTQYF

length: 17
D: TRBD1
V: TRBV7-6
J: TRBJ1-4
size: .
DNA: TGTGCCAGCAGCCCTCCGGGACAGGGGGCAATTGGAGAAAAACTGTTTTTT
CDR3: CASSPPGQGAIGEKLFF

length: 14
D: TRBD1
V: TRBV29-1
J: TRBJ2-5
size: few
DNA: TGCAGCGTTTTCTTGGGGACAGGGGAGGAGACCCAGTACTTC
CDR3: CSVFLGTGEETQYF

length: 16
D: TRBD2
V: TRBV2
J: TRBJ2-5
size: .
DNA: TGTGCCATCTCAAACACAGCGGGGGACTATCAAGAGACCCAGTACTTC
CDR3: CAISNTAGDYQETQYF

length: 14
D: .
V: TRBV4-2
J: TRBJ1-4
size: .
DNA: TGTGCCAGCAGCCAAGCGTTGGGAAATGAAAAACTGTTTTTT
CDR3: CASSQALGNEKLFF

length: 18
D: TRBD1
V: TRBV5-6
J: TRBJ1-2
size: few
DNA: TGTGCCAGCAGGACCCGGGACAGTACACCTTTCTTTGTTTATGGCTACACCTTC
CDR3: CASRTRDSTPFFVYGYTF

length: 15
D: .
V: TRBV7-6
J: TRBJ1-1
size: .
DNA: TGTGCCAGCAGCCTTAAGGGGAACACAGGCACTGAAGCTTTCTTT
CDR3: CASSLKGNTGTEAFF

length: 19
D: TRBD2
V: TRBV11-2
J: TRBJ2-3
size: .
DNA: TGTGCCAGCAGCTTAGATCCAGCTCTAGCGGGGAGTCACACAGATACGCAGTATTTT
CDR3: CASSLDPALAGSHTDTQYF

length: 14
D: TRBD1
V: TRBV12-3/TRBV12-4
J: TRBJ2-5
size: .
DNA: TGTGCCAGCAGACCGACAGGGGGAGGAGAGACCCAGTACTTC
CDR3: CASRPTGGGETQYF

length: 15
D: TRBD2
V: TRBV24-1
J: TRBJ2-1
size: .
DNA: TGTGCCACCAGTCTAAGCGGGGGGGCCATTGATGAGCAGTTCTTC
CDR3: CATSLSGGAIDEQFF

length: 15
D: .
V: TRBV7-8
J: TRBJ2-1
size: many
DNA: TGTGCCAGCAGCTTATTAGGGGGTCCATACAATGAGCAGTTCTTC
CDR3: CASSLLGGPYNEQFF

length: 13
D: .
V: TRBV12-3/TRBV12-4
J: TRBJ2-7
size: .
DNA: TGTGCCAGCACCTGGGGGACATCCTACGAGCAGTACTTC
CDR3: CASTWGTSYEQYF

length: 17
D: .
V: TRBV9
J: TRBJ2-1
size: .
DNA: TGTGCCAGCAGCGTTGTCGGGGGGCCCAAACGGAACAATGAGCAGTTCTTC
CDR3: CASSVVGGPKRNNEQFF

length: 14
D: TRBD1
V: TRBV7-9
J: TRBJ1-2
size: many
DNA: TGTGCCAGCAGCTTCGGGACAGGGCGCTATGGCTACACCTTC
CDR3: CASSFGTGRYGYTF

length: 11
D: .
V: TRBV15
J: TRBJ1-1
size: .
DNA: TGTGCCACCAGCAGAGTTACTGTAGCTTTCTTT
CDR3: CATSRVTVAFF

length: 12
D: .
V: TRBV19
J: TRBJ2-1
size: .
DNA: TGTGCCAGTATGACAAATTACAATGAGCAGTTCTTC
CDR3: CASMTNYNEQFF

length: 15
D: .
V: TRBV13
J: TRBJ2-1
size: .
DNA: TGTGCCAGCAGCTTGGGGAAGGGGGCCTACAATGAGCAGTTCTTC
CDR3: CASSLGKGAYNEQFF

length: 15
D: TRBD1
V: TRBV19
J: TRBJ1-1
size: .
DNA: TGTGCCAGTAGTATTGGGACAGGGGCCTACACTGAAGCTTTCTTT
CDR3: CASSIGTGAYTEAFF

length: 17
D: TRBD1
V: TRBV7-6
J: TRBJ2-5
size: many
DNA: TGTGCCAGCAGCCCCGCCCCGCCGACAGGGGGTAGAGAGACCCAGTACTTC
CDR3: CASSPAPPTGGRETQYF

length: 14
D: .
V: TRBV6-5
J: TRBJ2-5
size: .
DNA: TGTGCCAGCAGTTACTCTAGCGCCTGGGAGACCCAGTACTTC
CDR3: CASSYSSAWETQYF

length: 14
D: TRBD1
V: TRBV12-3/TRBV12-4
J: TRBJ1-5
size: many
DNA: TGTGCCAGCAGCTCGGGGACAGGGTATCAGCCCCAGCATTTT
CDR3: CASSSGTGYQPQHF

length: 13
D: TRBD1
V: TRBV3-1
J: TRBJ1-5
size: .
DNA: TGTGCCAGCAGCCACCAGGGGGGTCAGCCCCAGCATTTT
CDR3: CASSHQGGQPQHF

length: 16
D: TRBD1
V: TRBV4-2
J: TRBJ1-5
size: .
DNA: TGTGCCAGCAGCCAAGATGGGACAGGGTCGCCTCAGCCCCAGCATTTT
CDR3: CASSQDGTGSPQPQHF

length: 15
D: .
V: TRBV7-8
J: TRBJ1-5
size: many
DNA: TGTGCCAGCAGCCCCCTGGGAGGGCGCTATCAGCCCCAGCATTTT
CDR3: CASSPLGGRYQPQHF

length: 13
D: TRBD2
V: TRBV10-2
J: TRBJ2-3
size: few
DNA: TGCGCCGGTGCGGGGGGCCGCTCAGATACGCAGTATTTT
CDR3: CAGAGGRSDTQYF

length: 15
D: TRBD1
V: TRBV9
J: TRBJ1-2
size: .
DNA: TGTGCCAGCAGCGCAAACAGGGGGACGAACTATGGCTACACCTTC
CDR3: CASSANRGTNYGYTF

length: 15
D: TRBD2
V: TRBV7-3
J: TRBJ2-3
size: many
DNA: TGTGCCAGCAGCTTTCAGCGGGACCTCACAGATACGCAGTATTTT
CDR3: CASSFQRDLTDTQYF

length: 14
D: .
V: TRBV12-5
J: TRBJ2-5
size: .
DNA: TGTGCTAGTGGTCCCGGGACCAGCCGAGAGACCCAGTACTTC
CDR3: CASGPGTSRETQYF